Shown below are 2 T cell receptor beta chains from a single sample sequenced in a study of neurological immune-mediated disorders (dated by TCRdb to the late 2010s). Libraries came from 5' RACE. The instrument given in TCRdb is Illumina HiSeq 2500. The raw public reads went through TCRdb reprocessing: fastp at Q25, MiXCR clone calling, in-frame beta chains kept. Rows are unified per CDR3 protein, each entry keeping the most common DNA and genes. Within this sample are approximately 50,000 distinct CDR3 sequences, with 10% of them counted one time only. The ten largest clonotypes hold over 4% of the sample. The source material was PBMCs. These receptors all come from a man aged 70-80 years with HTLV-1-associated myelopathy (HAM/TSP).

This clonotype was seen repeatedly, ten times or more. The chain carries TRBV7-2 and TRBJ1-1, with D possibly matching TRBD1 (5 bases). Trimming stripped 2 bases from V and 7 bases from J, with 17 bases between. The CDR3 contains 15 residues. Germline V gene sequence: CDR1 SGHTA, CDR2 FQGNSA. The CDR3 loop reads CASSLSRGLMIEAFF. The CDR3 coding sequence is TGTGCCAGCAGCTTAAGCCGGGGCCTGATGATTGAAGCTTTCTTT.

This clonotype was picked up many times. This chain links TRBV7-2 with TRBJ2-5; D gene ambiguous. The CDR3 is 14 amino acids. CDR1 is SGHTA, CDR2 FQGNSA, per germline. Between the trimmed V and J ends, which lost 6 bases and 4 bases, there was a span of 15 bases. CDR3 DNA sequence: TGTGCCAGCAGACGCGGACGGAGAGGAGAGACCCAGTACTTC. Protein sequence: CASRRGRRGETQYF.